Listed below are T cell receptor beta chains from one sample, sequenced in a study of cytomegalovirus exposure and HLA in healthy donors. Only in-frame clones appear in the TCRdb table, and some are missing; sequencing was by immunoSEQ multiplex PCR. The data show fewer than 200,000 clones, about 79% seen once. The sample was PBMCs. These receptors came from a woman between 50 and 59 years old in good health and CMV-seropositive. The CDR3 runs from the conserved cysteine through the conserved F or W. A D gene is named only where the DNA matches it firmly. Clone size is shown for a subset of rows, as once, few, many or a class of expanded clone.

clone_size,j_call,v_call,d_call,cdr3_aa,cdr3_nt
NA,TRBJ1-5,TRBV28,TRBD1,CASHRQGAGNQPQHF,TGTGCCAGCCATAGACAGGGGGCGGGTAATCAGCCCCAGCATTTT
NA,TRBJ1-1,TRBV5-4,TRBD1,CASSPAAGGLNTEAFF,TGTGCCAGCAGCCCGGCGGCAGGGGGCCTGAACACTGAAGCTTTCTTT
once,TRBJ1-2,TRBV28,NA,CASSFGVNQRGYTF,TGTGCCAGCAGTTTCGGGGTGAACCAGCGTGGCTACACCTTC
few,TRBJ1-6,TRBV2,NA,CASSALDTNSPLHF,TGTGCCAGCAGTGCACTCGACACAAATTCACCCCTCCACTTT
NA,TRBJ1-1,TRBV30,NA,CAWKSTGTEAFF,TGTGCCTGGAAATCGACGGGGACAGAAGCTTTCTTT
NA,TRBJ1-3,TRBV19,NA,CASSTTGTGNTIYF,TGTGCCAGTAGTACTACAGGGACTGGAAACACCATATATTTT
once,TRBJ1-1,TRBV19,TRBD1,CASSNRGNTEAFF,TGTGCCAGTAGCAACAGGGGGAACACTGAAGCTTTCTTT
once,TRBJ2-5,TRBV5-4,NA,CASSPDRETQYF,TGTGCCAGCAGCCCAGACAGAGAGACCCAGTACTTC
NA,TRBJ1-1,TRBV30,NA,CAWGGKGGNTEAFF,TGTGCCTGGGGGGGGAAGGGTGGGAACACTGAAGCTTTCTTT
NA,TRBJ2-4,TRBV2,TRBD1,CASSAIRGTGVTKNIQYF,TGTGCCAGCAGTGCTATTCGTGGGACAGGGGTTACCAAAAACATTCAGTACTTC
NA,TRBJ1-1,TRBV5-5,NA,CASSKRQDTEAFF,TGTGCCAGCAGCAAAAGACAGGACACTGAAGCTTTCTTT
NA,TRBJ2-7,TRBV13,TRBD2,CASSLAGGMPEQYF,TGTGCCAGCAGCTTAGCGGGAGGAATGCCCGAGCAGTACTTC
NA,TRBJ2-7,TRBV6-6,TRBD2,CASVPAGGTYEQYF,TGTGCCAGCGTCCCAGCGGGAGGGACCTACGAGCAGTACTTC
NA,TRBJ2-5,TRBV5-4,NA,CASSPVPQGGETQYF,TGTGCCAGCAGCCCCGTACCGCAGGGAGGAGAGACCCAGTACTTC
NA,TRBJ2-1,TRBV7-2,TRBD2,CASTTSGGAGSEQFF,TGTGCCAGCACCACGAGCGGGGGGGCCGGTAGTGAGCAGTTCTTC
NA,TRBJ1-3,TRBV12-5,NA,CASATDSISGNTIYF,TGTGCTAGTGCGACCGACAGCATCTCTGGAAACACCATATATTTT
NA,TRBJ2-1,TRBV9,TRBD2,CASSVGLAGVYNEQFF,TGTGCCAGCAGCGTAGGTCTCGCGGGGGTCTACAATGAGCAGTTCTTC
NA,TRBJ1-1,TRBV5-1,NA,CASSPRAASLLNTEAFF,TGCGCCAGCAGCCCGAGGGCAGCGTCGCTACTTAACACTGAAGCTTTCTTT
few,TRBJ1-6,TRBV14,TRBD1,CASSQVDRPLHF,TGTGCCAGCAGCCAAGTGGACAGGCCCCTCCACTTT
NA,TRBJ2-1,TRBV5-1,NA,CASSLAGGGYNEQFF,TGCGCCAGCAGCTTGGCGGGGGGCGGTTACAATGAGCAGTTCTTC
few,TRBJ2-7,TRBV25-1,NA,CASGGTGRDEQYF,TGTGCCAGCGGCGGGACTGGCAGGGATGAGCAGTACTTC
NA,TRBJ1-1,TRBV7-9,NA,CASSTGSAFF,TGTGCCAGCAGCACAGGTTCAGCTTTCTTT
NA,TRBJ2-3,TRBV6-1,TRBD1,CASSPQDRAADTQYF,TGTGCCAGCAGTCCTCAGGACAGGGCGGCAGATACGCAGTATTTT
NA,TRBJ2-3,TRBV7-3,NA,CASSLVDQQGTDTQYF,TGTGCCAGCAGCTTGGTGGACCAACAGGGCACAGATACGCAGTATTTT
NA,TRBJ2-5,TRBV4-1,NA,CASSQDRGGETQYF,TGCGCCAGCAGCCAAGACCGGGGTGGGGAGACCCAGTACTTC
NA,TRBJ2-7,TRBV7-2,TRBD2,CASRPYKREGTHEQYF,TGTGCCAGCCGCCCCTATAAGAGGGAGGGCACGCACGAGCAGTACTTC
NA,TRBJ2-7,TRBV4-3,TRBD2,CASSQGRQGGHEQYF,TGCGCCAGCAGCCAAGGGAGGCAGGGAGGGCACGAGCAGTACTTC
once,TRBJ1-5,TRBV5-8,NA,CASSYQRDQPQHF,TGTGCCAGCAGCTACCAGCGCGATCAGCCCCAGCATTTT
NA,TRBJ1-2,TRBV28,TRBD1,CASSLFQDRVYGYTF,TGTGCCAGCAGTTTATTCCAGGACAGGGTCTATGGCTACACCTTC
NA,TRBJ1-1,TRBV4-3,NA,CASSQEPDTLNTEAFF,TGCGCCAGCAGCCAAGAACCCGACACGCTGAACACTGAAGCTTTCTTT
NA,TRBJ2-5,TRBV11-2,TRBD2,CASSHWTSGRHETQYF,TGTGCCAGCAGCCATTGGACTAGCGGGAGACACGAGACCCAGTACTTC
NA,TRBJ2-2,TRBV7-2,NA,CASSSHRDTGELFF,TGTGCCAGCAGCTCTCACAGGGACACCGGGGAGCTGTTTTTT
NA,TRBJ2-5,TRBV4-2,TRBD2,CASSQELAGGGETQYF,TGTGCCAGCAGCCAGGAACTAGCGGGAGGTGGGGAGACCCAGTACTTC
NA,TRBJ2-4,TRBV19,NA,CASVSAAKNIQYF,TGTGCCAGTGTGAGCGCCGCCAAAAACATTCAGTACTTC
NA,TRBJ2-2,TRBV15,NA,CATSRGGLAGELFF,TGTGCCACCAGCAGAGGAGGGTTAGCCGGGGAGCTGTTTTTT
NA,TRBJ2-2,TRBV19,TRBD1,CASSSGGQYTGELFF,TGTGCCAGTAGTTCAGGGGGCCAGTACACCGGGGAGCTGTTTTTT
NA,TRBJ2-7,TRBV7-8,NA,CASSPRLIYEQYF,TGTGCCAGCAGCCCGCGACTGATCTACGAGCAGTACTTC
NA,TRBJ2-1,TRBV10-2,TRBD2,CASSPPYGMAGTSGNNEQFF,TGCGCCAGCAGTCCACCCTACGGGATGGCAGGGACTAGCGGTAACAATGAGCAGTTCTTC
once,TRBJ2-2,TRBV7-8,TRBD1,CASSFYGQGPGGELFF,TGTGCCAGCAGCTTTTACGGACAGGGTCCTGGCGGGGAGCTGTTTTTT
NA,TRBJ2-1,TRBV11-2,TRBD2,CASSAGTSGYNEQFF,TGTGCCAGCAGCGCCGGGACTAGCGGATACAATGAGCAGTTCTTC
NA,TRBJ2-5,TRBV7-9,TRBD1,CASSPGTGGSETQYF,TGTGCCAGCAGCCCCGGGACAGGGGGCTCGGAGACCCAGTACTTC